This entry features one T cell receptor (beta chain) sequence. What it binds is unknown. The assay was immunoSEQ multiplex PCR, and TCRdb's table has in-frame clones only and misses some. In the table there are over 30,000 clones, under 98% of which are singletons. This record comes from a study of T cells in tuberculosis. Study outcomes and limitations: Active tuberculosis alpha repertoires lay closer to GMM-specific TCRs than controls'. GEM motif frequencies gave over 60% accuracy; the GMM repertoire gave almost 90%. Smaller alpha distances in active tuberculosis partly reflected shorter CDR3-alpha lengths.

Trimming stripped 6 bases from V and 2 bases from J, with 11 bases between. The CDR3 runs 14 residues. From germline, CDR1 is ENHRY and CDR2 SYGVKD. The sequenced material came from PBMCs. V gene TRBV10-3 combines with J gene TRBJ2-1; no definite D call. This sequence originates from a donor between 10 and 35 years old with latent tuberculosis or without tuberculosis infection. The CDR3 reads CAIRGAVPYNEQFF. In DNA form, the CDR3 reads TGTGCCATCAGAGGTGCGGTCCCCTACAATGAGCAGTTCTTC.